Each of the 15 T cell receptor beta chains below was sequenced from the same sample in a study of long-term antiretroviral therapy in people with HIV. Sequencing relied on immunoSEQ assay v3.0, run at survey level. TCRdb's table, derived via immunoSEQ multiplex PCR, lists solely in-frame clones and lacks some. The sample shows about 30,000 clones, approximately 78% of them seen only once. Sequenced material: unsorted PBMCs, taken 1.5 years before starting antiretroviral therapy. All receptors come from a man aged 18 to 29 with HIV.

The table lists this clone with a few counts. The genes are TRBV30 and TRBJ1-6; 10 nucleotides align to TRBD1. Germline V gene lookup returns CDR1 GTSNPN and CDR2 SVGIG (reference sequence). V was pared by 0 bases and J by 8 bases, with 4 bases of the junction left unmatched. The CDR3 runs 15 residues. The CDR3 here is CAWSVPGTGDSPLHF. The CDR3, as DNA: TGTGCCTGGAGTGTCCCCGGGACAGGGGATTCACCCCTCCACTTT.

CDR3 DNA: TGTGCCAGCAGTCCGGGGAGCCTTTCCCTCGCTGAAGCTTTCTTT. It encodes CASSPGSLSLAEAFF. The chain couples TRBV28 to TRBJ1-1, with D unresolved. Per germline, CDR1 MDHEN and CDR2 SYDVKM. This CDR3 contains 15 residues. Trimming stripped 5 bases from V and 6 bases from J, with 19 bases between.

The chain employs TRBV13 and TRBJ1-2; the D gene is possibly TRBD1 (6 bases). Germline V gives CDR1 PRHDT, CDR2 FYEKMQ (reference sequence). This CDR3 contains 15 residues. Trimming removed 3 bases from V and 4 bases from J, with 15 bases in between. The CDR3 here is CASSFTSPGAYGYTF. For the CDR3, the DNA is TGTGCCAGCAGCTTCACATCCCCAGGGGCCTATGGCTACACCTTC.

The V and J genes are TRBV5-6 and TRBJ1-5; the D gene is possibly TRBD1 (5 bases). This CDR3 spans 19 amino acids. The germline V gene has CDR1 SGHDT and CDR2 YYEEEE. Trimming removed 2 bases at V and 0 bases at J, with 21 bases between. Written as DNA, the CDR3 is TGTGCCAGCAGCTTCCAGGGAGGACAAGGGCTAATTAGCAATCAGCCCCAGCATTTT. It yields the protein CASSFQGGQGLISNQPQHF.

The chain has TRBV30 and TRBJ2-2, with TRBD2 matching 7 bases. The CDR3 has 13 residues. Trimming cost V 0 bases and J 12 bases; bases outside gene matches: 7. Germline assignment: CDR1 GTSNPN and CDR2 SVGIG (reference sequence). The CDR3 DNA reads TGTGCCTGGAGTGTGGATAGCGGGTCTAAGCTGTTTTTT. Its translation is CAWSVDSGSKLFF.

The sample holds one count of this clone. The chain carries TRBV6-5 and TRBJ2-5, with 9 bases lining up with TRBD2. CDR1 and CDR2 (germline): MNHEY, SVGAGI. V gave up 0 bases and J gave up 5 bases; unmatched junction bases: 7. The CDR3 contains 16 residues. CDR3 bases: TGTGCCAGCAGTTACTCCGCGGGGGGGCCTGGTGAGACCCAGTACTTC. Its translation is CASSYSAGGPGETQYF.

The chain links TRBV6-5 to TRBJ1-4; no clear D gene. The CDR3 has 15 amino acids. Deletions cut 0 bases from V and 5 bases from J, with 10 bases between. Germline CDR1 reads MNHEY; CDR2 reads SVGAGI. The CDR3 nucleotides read TGTGCCAGCAGTTACTCGATCGGTGGAAATGAAAAACTGTTTTTT. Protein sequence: CASSYSIGGNEKLFF.

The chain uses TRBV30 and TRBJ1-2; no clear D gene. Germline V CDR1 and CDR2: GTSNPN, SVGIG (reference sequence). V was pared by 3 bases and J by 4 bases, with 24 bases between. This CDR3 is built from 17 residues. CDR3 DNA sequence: TGTGCCTGGAGCGCCCGGCCCTGGGCGGTATATGGCTATGGCTACACCTTC. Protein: CAWSARPWAVYGYGYTF. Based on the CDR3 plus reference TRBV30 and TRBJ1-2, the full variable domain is SQTIHQWPATLVQPVGSPLSLECTVEGTSNPNLYWYRQAAGRGLQLLFYSVGIGQISSEVPQNLSASRPQDRQFILSSKKLLLSDSGFYLCAWSARPWAVYGYGYTFGSGTRLTVV.

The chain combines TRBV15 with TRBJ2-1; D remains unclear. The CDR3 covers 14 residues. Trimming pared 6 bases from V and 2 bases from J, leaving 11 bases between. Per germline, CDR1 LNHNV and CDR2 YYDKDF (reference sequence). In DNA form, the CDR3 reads TGTGCCACCAGGGGATCCGAAGCCTACAATGAGCAGTTCTTC. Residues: CATRGSEAYNEQFF.

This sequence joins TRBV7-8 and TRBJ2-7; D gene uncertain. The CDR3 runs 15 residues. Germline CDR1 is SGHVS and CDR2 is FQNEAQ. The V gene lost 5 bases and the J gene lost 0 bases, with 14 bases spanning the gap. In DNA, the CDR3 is TGTGCCAGCAGCAAAAGCGACCGGACCTCCTACGAGCAGTACTTC. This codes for CASSKSDRTSYEQYF.

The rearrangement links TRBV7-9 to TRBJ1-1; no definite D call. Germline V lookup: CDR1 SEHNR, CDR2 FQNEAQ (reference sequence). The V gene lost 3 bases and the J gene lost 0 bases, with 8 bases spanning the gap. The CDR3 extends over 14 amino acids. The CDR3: CASSFIGMNTEAFF. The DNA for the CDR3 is TGTGCCAGCAGCTTTATTGGCATGAACACTGAAGCTTTCTTT.

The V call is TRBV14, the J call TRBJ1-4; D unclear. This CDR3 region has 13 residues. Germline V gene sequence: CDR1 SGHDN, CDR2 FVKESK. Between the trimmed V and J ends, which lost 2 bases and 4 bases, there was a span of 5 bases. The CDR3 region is CASSQQLNEKLFF. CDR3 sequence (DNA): TGTGCCAGCAGCCAACAGCTTAATGAAAAACTGTTTTTT.

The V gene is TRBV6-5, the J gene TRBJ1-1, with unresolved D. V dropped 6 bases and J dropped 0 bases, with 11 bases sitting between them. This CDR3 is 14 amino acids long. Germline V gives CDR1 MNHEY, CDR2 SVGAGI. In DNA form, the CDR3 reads TGTGCCAGCAGCCGACGGGCCATGAACACTGAAGCTTTCTTT. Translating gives CASSRRAMNTEAFF.

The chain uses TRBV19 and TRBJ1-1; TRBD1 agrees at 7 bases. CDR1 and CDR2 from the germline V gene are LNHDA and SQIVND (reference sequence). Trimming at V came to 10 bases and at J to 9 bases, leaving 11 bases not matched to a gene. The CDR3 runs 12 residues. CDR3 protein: CATREGAMKAFF. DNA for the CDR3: TGTGCCACCAGGGAGGGGGCGATGAAAGCTTTCTTT.

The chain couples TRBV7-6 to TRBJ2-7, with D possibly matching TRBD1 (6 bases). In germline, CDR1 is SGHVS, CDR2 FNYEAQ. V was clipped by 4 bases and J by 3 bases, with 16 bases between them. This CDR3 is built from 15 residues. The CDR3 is CASSSSPLTGYEQYF. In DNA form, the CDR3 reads TGTGCCAGCAGCTCTTCCCCGCTGACAGGCTACGAGCAGTACTTC.